Sequencing of this T cell receptor (beta chain) was carried out in a study of shared clonotypes between healthy human individuals. In the study overall: CD8 memory received one plate per donor, CD8 naive two, CD4 memory three and CD4 naive three. General observations from the study: Researchers found naive subsets generally carried larger estimated richness than memory subsets.

About this clone: Antigen: not known.

Data came from immunoSEQ multiplex PCR; TCRdb stores just in-frame clones and leaves some out. The sample includes 2 million to 2.5 million clones, approximately 90% seen only once; the top ten take more than 0.35%. Sequenced: naive CD4+ T cells from PBMCs. Subset: CD45RA+ positively selected. The TCR comes from a man younger than 35 in good health. Some clones in this sample may be carry-over from other donors' samples.

The CDR3 bases are TGCGCCAGCAGCCGCAGGGTAATGAACTACGAGCAGTACTTC. It codes for CASSRRVMNYEQYF. V and J are TRBV4-1 and TRBJ2-7; D perhaps matches TRBD1 (5 bases). The length of the CDR3 is 14 residues. The germline V and J ends were trimmed by 4 bases and 3 bases, with 13 bases remaining between them. Germline CDR1 is MGHRA and CDR2 is YSYEKL.